These 30 T cell receptor beta chains originate from one sample sequenced in a study of T cells in localized non-small cell lung cancer. The data were produced by immunoSEQ multiplex PCR, yet TCRdb's version contains in-frame clones alone and is incomplete. The repertoire consists of around 43,000 clones, with about 88% occurring once and the leading ten covering about 4%. The material sequenced was peripheral blood, taken before any cancer treatment. The receptors derive from a man aged 18 to 50 with stage I lung adenocarcinoma.

The chain joins TRBV4-1 to TRBJ1-5, with TRBD1 as a possible D gene (5 bases). The ends were cut back, 0 bases at V and 7 bases at J, with 16 bases in the middle. Germline CDR1 MGHRA, CDR2 YSYEKL. The CDR3 covers 16 residues. The DNA of the CDR3 is TGCGCCAGCAGCCAAGAGGGGGGATACGTGAGGCAGCCCCAGCATTTT. Translated, it gives CASSQEGGYVRQPQHF.

The table lists this clone with a few counts. The chain uses TRBV5-4 and TRBJ1-1; D uncertain. CDR3 length: 14 residues. V lost 0 bases to trimming and J lost 1 base, with 7 bases between them. Germline CDR1 and CDR2: SGHNT and YYREEE (reference sequence). The CDR3 DNA follows: TGTGCCAGCAGCTTGGCACCAGAGAACACTGAAGCTTTCTTT. Protein: CASSLAPENTEAFF. Together with reference TRBV5-4 and TRBJ1-1, the CDR3 gives the full variable domain: ETGVTQSPTHLIKTRGQQVTLRCSSQSGHNTVSWYQQALGQGPQFIFQYYREEENGRGNFPPRFSGLQFPNYSSELNVNALELDDSALYLCASSLAPENTEAFFGQGTRLTVV.

This chain uses TRBV30 with TRBJ1-2; TRBD1 aligns across 9 bases. V lost 2 bases to trimming and J lost 12 bases; unmatched junction nucleotides: 10. The germline V gene encodes CDR1 GTSNPN and CDR2 SVGIG (reference sequence). This CDR3 contains 13 residues. In DNA, the CDR3 is TGTGCCTGGAGTCCGGGACAGGGTGGAGGGCACACCTTC. The encoded protein is CAWSPGQGGGHTF.

J is TRBJ2-7 and V is TRBV6-5, with D perhaps TRBD2 (6 bases). V lost 2 bases to trimming and J lost 1 base, with 9 bases between them. This CDR3 has 14 amino acids. Per germline, CDR1 MNHEY and CDR2 SVGAGI. The CDR3 here is CASSYTGESYEQYF. CDR3 DNA: TGTGCCAGCAGTTACACGGGGGAGTCCTACGAGCAGTACTTC.

The rearrangement links TRBV7-3 to TRBJ2-7; D is perhaps TRBD1 or TRBD2 (7 bases each). Germline loops: CDR1 SGHTA, CDR2 FQGTGA. The CDR3 has 13 amino acids. The V and J ends lost 4 bases and 7 bases respectively, with 14 bases between them. CDR3 bases: TGTGCCAGCAGCTCCGGGACAGCGGGGGAGCAGTACTTC. Translated, it gives CASSSGTAGEQYF. The whole variable domain, remainder taken from reference TRBV7-3 and TRBJ2-7, is GAGVSQTPSNKVTEKGKYVELRCDPISGHTALYWYRQSLGQGPEFLIYFQGTGAADDSGLPNDRFFAVRPEGSVSTLKIQRTERGDSAVYLCASSSGTAGEQYFGPGTRLTVT.

The rearrangement joins TRBV5-1 to TRBJ2-1; 7 bases map to TRBD1. Unmatched junction bases numbered 4, after V lost 5 bases and J lost 2 bases. This CDR3 comprises 14 residues. Per germline, CDR1 SGHRS and CDR2 YFSETQ. CDR3 coding DNA: TGCGCCAGCAGAGGACAGGAGACCTACAATGAGCAGTTCTTC. Translation: CASRGQETYNEQFF.

This clone has just one count. This chain connects TRBV18 to TRBJ2-5; 9 bases are shared with TRBD2. The CDR3 contains 14 residues. The trim removed 2 bases at V and 5 bases at J, leaving 3 bases unmatched. CDR1 and CDR2 (germline): KGHSH, LQKENI. The CDR3 nucleotides are TGTGCCAGCTCACCAAGTCTAGCGGGGGAGACCCAGTACTTC. As protein: CASSPSLAGETQYF.

This chain uses TRBV10-3 with TRBJ2-2; 7 nucleotides match TRBD1. V lost 6 bases to trimming and J lost 3 bases; unmatched junction nucleotides: 13. CDR1 is ENHRY and CDR2 is SYGVKD in the germline V gene. The CDR3 is made up of 17 amino acids. CDR3 sequence reads: CAISALSTGQYTGELFF. The CDR3 coding sequence is TGTGCCATCAGCGCGCTGTCAACGGGACAGTACACCGGGGAGCTGTTTTTT.

This clone was observed a single time. The V and J genes are TRBV5-1 and TRBJ2-2; a possible D gene is TRBD1 (6 bases). The germline gives CDR1 SGHRS, CDR2 YFSETQ. V was clipped by 3 bases and J by 5 bases, with 17 bases between them. CDR3 length equals 16 residues. Here the CDR3 reads CASSSGTGKGTGELFF. For the CDR3, the DNA is TGCGCCAGCAGCTCGGGAACAGGGAAGGGGACCGGGGAGCTGTTTTTT.

The V gene is TRBV2, the J gene TRBJ1-1, with a tentative D call TRBD1 (5 bases). Trimming cost V 9 bases and J 0 bases, with 11 bases left between them. The CDR3 covers 13 residues. Looked up from germline, CDR1 is SNHLY and CDR2 is FYNNEI. DNA of the CDR3: TGTGCCAGGGGAGGGGCCTTGAACACTGAAGCTTTCTTT. Translating gives CARGGALNTEAFF.

The CDR3 region is CASSLIGSGNTIYF. The CDR3 nucleotides are TGTGCCAGCAGCTTGATCGGCTCTGGAAACACCATATATTTT. The chain recombines TRBV5-6 with TRBJ1-3; D gene ambiguous. Germline V gene data show CDR1 as SGHDT and CDR2 as YYEEEE. V was trimmed by 1 base and J by 0 bases, leaving 5 bases between them. The length of the CDR3 is 14 residues. The full variable domain, with the rest looked up from reference TRBV5-6 and TRBJ1-3, is DAGVTQSPTHLIKTRGQQVTLRCSPKSGHDTVSWYQQALGQGPQFIFQYYEEEERQRGNFPDRFSGHQFPNYSSELNVNALLLGDSALYLCASSLIGSGNTIYFGEGSWLTVV.

The rearrangement links TRBV9 to TRBJ1-3, with a tentative D call TRBD1 (6 bases). Germline CDR1 is SGDLS and CDR2 is YYNGEE. Deletions cut 0 bases from V and 6 bases from J, with 7 bases between. This CDR3 spans 13 amino acids. The CDR3 region has the DNA TGTGCCAGCAGCGTAGGGACAGAAAACACCATATATTTT. As protein: CASSVGTENTIYF.

The chain joins TRBV6-6 to TRBJ1-2; maybe TRBD1 (5 bases). V lost 2 bases and J lost 0, with 13 bases in between. CDR1 MNHNY and CDR2 SVGAGI come from the germline V gene (reference sequence). The CDR3 is made up of 16 amino acids. The DNA of the CDR3 is TGTGCCAGCAGTTACGGGCAGGGAAGGTCTAACTATGGCTACACCTTC. It translates to CASSYGQGRSNYGYTF.

V and J are TRBV4-1 and TRBJ2-3; D perhaps matches TRBD2 (5 bases). This CDR3 comprises 14 residues. CDR1 is MGHRA and CDR2 is YSYEKL in the germline V gene. Trimming pared 3 bases from V and 4 bases from J, leaving 11 bases between. CDR3 coding DNA: TGCGCCAGCAGCCATCGAATCGGGGCAGATACGCAGTATTTT. Protein sequence: CASSHRIGADTQYF.

The rearrangement uses TRBV28 and TRBJ1-1; no firm D call. V was clipped by 7 bases and J by 0 bases, with 9 bases between them. This CDR3 spans 13 amino acids. Germline V gives CDR1 MDHEN, CDR2 SYDVKM. The chain's CDR3 is CASNQVMNTEAFF. The CDR3 DNA follows: TGTGCCAGCAATCAGGTAATGAACACTGAAGCTTTCTTT.

This clone was counted a few times. The V gene is TRBV2, the J gene TRBJ2-3; no reliable D call. Germline V gene sequence: CDR1 SNHLY, CDR2 FYNNEI. The length of the CDR3 is 11 residues. Trimming cost V 6 bases and J 6 bases, with 7 bases left between them. CDR3 in DNA: TGTGCCAGCAGCCCTCGGGATACGCAGTATTTT. Protein sequence: CASSPRDTQYF.

The chain uses TRBV2 and TRBJ2-7; TRBD1 or TRBD2 may be the D gene (5 bases each). The CDR3 is 13 amino acids. Trimming shortened V by 6 bases and J by 0 bases, and 9 bases separated the two germline ends. Germline V lookup: CDR1 SNHLY, CDR2 FYNNEI. The CDR3 region is CASRGDSSYEQYF. CDR3 DNA: TGTGCCAGCAGGGGAGACAGCTCCTACGAGCAGTACTTC. The variable domain in full, with the rest retrieved from reference TRBV2 and TRBJ2-7, is EPEVTQTPSHQVTQMGQEVILRCVPISNHLYFYWYRQILGQKVEFLVSFYNNEISEKSEIFDDQFSVERPDGSNFTLKIRSTKLEDSAMYFCASRGDSSYEQYFGPGTRLTVT.

The chain joins TRBV7-2 to TRBJ1-2; D is ambiguous. Germline loops: CDR1 SGHTA, CDR2 FQGNSA. V shed 3 bases and J shed 2 bases, with 10 bases lying between them. This CDR3 has 14 residues. DNA of the CDR3: TGTGCCAGCAGCTTGTCGCACGGAAACTATGGCTACACCTTC. It specifies CASSLSHGNYGYTF. Drawing the rest from reference TRBV7-2 and TRBJ1-2, the complete variable domain is GAGVSQSPSNKVTEKGKDVELRCDPISGHTALYWYRQSLGQGLEFLIYFQGNSAPDKSGLPSDRFSAERTGGSVSTLTIQRTQQEDSAVYLCASSLSHGNYGYTFGSGTRLTVV.

This chain uses TRBV27 with TRBJ1-6; no clear D. CDR3 length: 20 amino acids. CDR1 is MNHEY, CDR2 SMNVEV, per germline (reference sequence). Trimming shortened V by 6 bases and J by 6 bases, and 30 bases separated the two germline ends. The CDR3 nucleotides read TGTGCCAGCAGCGACCAGGTCCCCACACCACGTTCCCCGTCTAATTCACCCCTCCACTTT. Protein: CASSDQVPTPRSPSNSPLHF.

The J gene is TRBJ2-5, the V gene TRBV6-1, with 8 bases fitting TRBD1. The germline gives CDR1 MNHNS, CDR2 SASEGT. V lost 7 bases and J lost 2; bases outside the gene matches: 6. The CDR3 is made up of 14 amino acids. Written as DNA, the CDR3 is TGTGCCAGCATGGGACAGGTCCAACAAGAGACCCAGTACTTC. Translating it yields CASMGQVQQETQYF.

The rearrangement joins TRBV5-1 to TRBJ1-6; no firm D call. With 0 bases removed from V and 6 bases from J, the gap between germline ends came to 10 bases. This CDR3 is 15 amino acids long. The germline CDR1 and CDR2 sequences are SGHRS and YFSETQ. CDR3 residues: CASSLDRAANSPLHF. CDR3 in DNA: TGCGCCAGCAGCTTGGACCGGGCTGCTAATTCACCCCTCCACTTT.

This clone was recorded only once. V and J are TRBV19 and TRBJ1-2; possible D gene TRBD1, 6 bases. This CDR3 is 15 amino acids long. Germline V CDR1 and CDR2: LNHDA, SQIVND (reference sequence). V lost 4 bases, J lost 4 bases, and 16 bases lay in between. CDR3 DNA sequence: TGTGCCAGTAGTAGGGTGGGCAGGGACACCTATGGCTACACCTTC. Residues: CASSRVGRDTYGYTF.

The chain uses TRBV7-9 and TRBJ1-2, with 9 bases matching TRBD1. The germline CDR1 and CDR2 sequences are SEHNR and FQNEAQ (reference sequence). This CDR3 is 15 amino acids long. The V segment lost 4 bases and the J segment 3 bases; nucleotides outside the gene matches: 6. CDR3 protein: CASSSGQGRDYGYTF. Written as DNA, the CDR3 is TGTGCCAGCAGCTCGGGACAGGGAAGGGACTATGGCTACACCTTC.

This chain links TRBV2 with TRBJ2-1; 8 positions agree with TRBD2. CDR3 length equals 14 residues. Germline trimming cut 3 bases from V and 4 bases from J; bases unmatched to any gene: 2. Germline-derived CDR1 and CDR2 are SNHLY and FYNNEI. CDR3: CASSDSGVYNEQFF. The CDR3, as DNA: TGTGCCAGCAGTGATAGCGGGGTTTACAATGAGCAGTTCTTC.

V is TRBV9 and J is TRBJ1-2; D gene unclear. In germline, CDR1 is SGDLS, CDR2 YYNGEE. This CDR3 region has 13 residues. V lost 2 bases and J 8 bases, leaving 13 bases between the germline ends. CDR3 loop: CASSVESSIGYTF. The CDR3 bases are TGTGCCAGCAGCGTCGAATCCTCTATCGGCTACACCTTC.

The chain joins TRBV15 to TRBJ1-1; D ambiguous. V was pared by 5 bases and J by 0 bases, with 7 bases between. The CDR3 consists of 13 residues. The V gene's germline CDR1 is LNHNV and CDR2 YYDKDF (reference sequence). CDR3 sequence: CATSGYLNTEAFF. In DNA form, the CDR3 reads TGTGCCACCAGCGGTTATTTGAACACTGAAGCTTTCTTT.

The table lists this clone with a few counts. V is TRBV14 and J is TRBJ2-7, with no clear D. The length of the CDR3 is 14 residues. Trimming took 0 bases from V and 3 from J, leaving 9 bases between them. CDR1 and CDR2 from the germline V gene are SGHDN and FVKESK. CDR3 loop: CASSQDLTSYEQYF. In DNA, the CDR3 is TGTGCCAGCAGCCAAGACCTGACCAGCTACGAGCAGTACTTC.

This clone was found a few times. This chain connects TRBV5-1 to TRBJ1-6; D is possibly TRBD1 (5 bases). Trimming took off 4 bases at V and 8 bases at J, with 19 bases between the two ends. This CDR3 is built from 16 residues. Germline values: CDR1 SGHRS, CDR2 YFSETQ. The CDR3 loop is CASSLGTGGQYSPLHF. The CDR3 DNA follows: TGCGCCAGCAGCCTGGGGACCGGGGGTCAATATTCACCCCTCCACTTT. Supplemented by reference TRBV5-1 and TRBJ1-6, the full variable domain reads KAGVTQTPRYLIKTRGQQVTLSCSPISGHRSVSWYQQTPGQGLQFLFEYFSETQRNKGNFPGRFSGRQFSNSRSEMNVSTLELGDSALYLCASSLGTGGQYSPLHFGNGTRLTVT.

With respect to this clone: Other DNA sequences in this sample translate to the same CDR3. The chain employs TRBV27 and TRBJ1-2; D remains unclear. This CDR3 is 14 amino acids long. Germline V gene sequence: CDR1 MNHEY, CDR2 SMNVEV (reference sequence). The CDR3 spells CASGGTDHNYGYTF. The CDR3 bases are TGTGCTAGTGGCGGCACTGATCATAACTATGGCTACACCTTC.

This sequence joins TRBV5-4 and TRBJ1-2, with TRBD1 matching over 10 bases. Trimming took 2 bases from V and 6 from J; bases not matched to a gene: 7. CDR1 SGHNT and CDR2 YYREEE come from the germline V gene (reference sequence). CDR3 length: 15 residues. The CDR3 reads CASSLPGTGENGYTF. CDR3 DNA sequence: TGTGCCAGCAGCTTACCCGGGACAGGGGAGAATGGCTACACCTTC.